What follows describes a single T cell receptor (beta chain). The CDR3 length is 14 residues. Germline CDR1 is SGHAT and CDR2 is FQNNGV. The J segment lost 6 bases and the V segment lost 5 bases, leaving 10 bases of the junction unmatched. This sample is drawn from a study of CD8+ T cells in alopecia areata. RNA extraction was followed by reverse transcription into cDNA, which acted as the sequencing template. Measured with immunoSEQ multiplex PCR; TCRdb has only the in-frame clones, and not every one. The data hold some 180,000 clones, with around 63% observed a single time. The source material was CD4+ T cells sorted from blood, sampled at week 0. This TCR came from a human donor with alopecia areata. J is TRBJ2-7 and V is TRBV11-2, with 7 bases aligning to TRBD2. CDR3 nucleotides: TGTGCCAGCAGCCCTCGCGGGGGAACAGGCGAGCAGTACTTC. Protein: CASSPRGGTGEQYF. The whole variable domain, filled in from reference TRBV11-2 and TRBJ2-7, reads EAGVAQSPRYKIIEKRQSVAFWCNPISGHATLYWYQQILGQGPKLLIQFQNNGVVDDSQLPKDRFSAERLKGVDSTLKIQPAKLEDSAVYLCASSPRGGTGEQYFGPGTRLTVT.